This TCR beta chain was documented in a study of blood T cell repertoires in COVID-19. Study-level background: From the United States, Italy and Spain came samples of acute and convalescent COVID-19.

As handled by the study authors: Using reference gene primer amplification, nucleated cell counts were estimated. This table comes from immunoSEQ multiplex PCR, and its TCRdb copy is limited to in-frame clones, with some not included. D and trimming come from the DNA, and the V and J calls and clone size come from that table. The profile covers around 150,000 clones, with about 74% appearing a single time and about 15% taken by the ten largest. Material for sequencing was peripheral blood. The TCR comes from a man aged 45-65 years with acute or convalescent COVID-19.

CDR3 region: CASSYFSYEQYF. The CDR3 nucleotides read TGTGCCAGCAGCTACTTCTCCTACGAGCAGTACTTC. The chain uses TRBV5-6 and TRBJ2-7; no clear D. The CDR3 loop spans 12 amino acids. V shed 3 bases and J shed 0 bases, with 4 bases lying between them. Looked up from germline, CDR1 is SGHDT and CDR2 is YYEEEE.